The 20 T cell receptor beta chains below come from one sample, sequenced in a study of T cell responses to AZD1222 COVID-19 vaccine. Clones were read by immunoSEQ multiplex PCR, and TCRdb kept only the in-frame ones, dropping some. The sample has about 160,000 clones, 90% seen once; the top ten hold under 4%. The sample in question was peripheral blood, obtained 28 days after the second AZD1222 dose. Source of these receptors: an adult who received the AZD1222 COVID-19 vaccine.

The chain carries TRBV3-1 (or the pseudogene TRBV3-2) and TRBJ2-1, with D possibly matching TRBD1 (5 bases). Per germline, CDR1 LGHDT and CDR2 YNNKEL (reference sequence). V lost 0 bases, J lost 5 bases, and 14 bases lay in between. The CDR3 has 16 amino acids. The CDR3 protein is CASSQESQAGHNEQFF. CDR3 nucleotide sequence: TGTGCCAGCAGCCAAGAATCCCAAGCAGGGCACAATGAGCAGTTCTTC.

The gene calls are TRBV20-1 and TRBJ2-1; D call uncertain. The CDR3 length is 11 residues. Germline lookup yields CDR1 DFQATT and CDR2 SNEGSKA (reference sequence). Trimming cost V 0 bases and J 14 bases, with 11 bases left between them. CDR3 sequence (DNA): TGCAGTGCTAGAGATCTATCTGCGGAGTTCTTC. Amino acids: CSARDLSAEFF.

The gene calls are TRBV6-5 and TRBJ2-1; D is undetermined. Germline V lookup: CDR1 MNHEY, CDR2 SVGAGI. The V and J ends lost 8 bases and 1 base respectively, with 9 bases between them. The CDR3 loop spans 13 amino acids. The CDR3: CASAIASYNEQFF. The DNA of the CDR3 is TGTGCCAGCGCAATAGCTTCCTACAATGAGCAGTTCTTC.

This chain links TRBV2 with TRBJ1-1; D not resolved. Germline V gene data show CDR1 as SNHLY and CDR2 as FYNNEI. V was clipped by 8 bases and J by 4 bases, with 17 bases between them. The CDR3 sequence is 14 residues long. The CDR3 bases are TGTGCCAGCCACGCCCACGGGGAGGTCACTGAAGCTTTCTTT. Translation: CASHAHGEVTEAFF.

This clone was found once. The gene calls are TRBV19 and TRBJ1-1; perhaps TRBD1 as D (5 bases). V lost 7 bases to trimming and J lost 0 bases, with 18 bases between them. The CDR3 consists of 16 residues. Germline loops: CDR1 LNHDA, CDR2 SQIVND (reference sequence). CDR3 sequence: CASTPGAALMNTEAFF. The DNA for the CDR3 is TGTGCCAGTACCCCTGGGGCAGCCCTTATGAACACTGAAGCTTTCTTT.

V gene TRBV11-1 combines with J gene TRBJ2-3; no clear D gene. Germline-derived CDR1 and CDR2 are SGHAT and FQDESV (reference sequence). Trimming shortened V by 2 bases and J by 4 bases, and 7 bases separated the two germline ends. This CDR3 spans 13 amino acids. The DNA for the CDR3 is TGTGCCAGCAGCTTAAAGAGTTCAGATACGCAGTATTTT. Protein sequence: CASSLKSSDTQYF.

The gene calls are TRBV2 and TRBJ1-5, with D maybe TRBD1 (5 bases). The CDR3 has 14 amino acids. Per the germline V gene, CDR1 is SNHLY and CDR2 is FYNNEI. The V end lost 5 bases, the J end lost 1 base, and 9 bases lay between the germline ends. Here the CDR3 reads CASSRQISNQPQHF. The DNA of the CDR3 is TGTGCCAGCAGTAGACAGATAAGCAATCAGCCCCAGCATTTT. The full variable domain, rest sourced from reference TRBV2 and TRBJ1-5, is EPEVTQTPSHQVTQMGQEVILRCVPISNHLYFYWYRQILGQKVEFLVSFYNNEISEKSEIFDDQFSVERPDGSNFTLKIRSTKLEDSAMYFCASSRQISNQPQHFGDGTRLSIL.

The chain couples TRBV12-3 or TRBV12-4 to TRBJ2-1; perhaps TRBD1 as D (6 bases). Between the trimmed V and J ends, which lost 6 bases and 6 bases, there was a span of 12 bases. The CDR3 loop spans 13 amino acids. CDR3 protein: CASSFRGGNEQFF. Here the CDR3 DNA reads TGTGCCAGCAGCTTCCGAGGGGGCAATGAGCAGTTCTTC.

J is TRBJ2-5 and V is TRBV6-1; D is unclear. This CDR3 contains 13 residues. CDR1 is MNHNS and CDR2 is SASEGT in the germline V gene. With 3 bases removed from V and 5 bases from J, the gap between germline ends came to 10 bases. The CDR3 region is CASSDRLRETQYF. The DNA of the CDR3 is TGTGCCAGCAGTGATAGGCTGAGGGAGACCCAGTACTTC.

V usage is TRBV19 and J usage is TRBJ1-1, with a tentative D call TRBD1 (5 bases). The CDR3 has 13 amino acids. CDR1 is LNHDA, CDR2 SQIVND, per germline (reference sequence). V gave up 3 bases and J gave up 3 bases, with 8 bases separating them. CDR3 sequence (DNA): TGTGCCAGTAGTATCCAGGGCGACACTGAAGCTTTCTTT. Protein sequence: CASSIQGDTEAFF.

In DNA form, the CDR3 reads TGTGCCAGCAGTTTACAGCCAGACTATGGCTACACCTTC. This encodes CASSLQPDYGYTF. The chain carries TRBV12-3 or TRBV12-4 and TRBJ1-2; no definite D call. This CDR3 spans 13 amino acids. V lost 2 bases, J lost 3 bases, and 7 bases lay in between.

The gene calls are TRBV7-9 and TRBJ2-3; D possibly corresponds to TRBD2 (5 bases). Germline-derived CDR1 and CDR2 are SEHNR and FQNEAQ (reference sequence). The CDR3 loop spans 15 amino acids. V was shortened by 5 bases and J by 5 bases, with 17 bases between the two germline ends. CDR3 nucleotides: TGTGCCAGCAGCCCCCCGACCCGGGCGGGAGATACGCAGTATTTT. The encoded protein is CASSPPTRAGDTQYF. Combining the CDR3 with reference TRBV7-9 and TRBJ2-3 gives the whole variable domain DTGVSQNPRHKITKRGQNVTFRCDPISEHNRLYWYRQTLGQGPEFLTYFQNEAQLEKSRLLSDRFSAERPKGSFSTLEIQRTEQGDSAMYLCASSPPTRAGDTQYFGPGTRLTVL.

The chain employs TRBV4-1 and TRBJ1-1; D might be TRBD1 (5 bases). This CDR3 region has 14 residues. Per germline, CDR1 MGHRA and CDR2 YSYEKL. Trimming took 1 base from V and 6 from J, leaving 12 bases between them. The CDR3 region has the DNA TGCGCCAGCAGCCAAGTGCAGGGAACCTCTGAAGCTTTCTTT. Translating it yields CASSQVQGTSEAFF.

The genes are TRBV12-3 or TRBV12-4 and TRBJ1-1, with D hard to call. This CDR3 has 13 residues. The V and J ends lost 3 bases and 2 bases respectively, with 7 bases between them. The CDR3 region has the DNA TGTGCCAGCAGTTTTTTTGTCAACACTGAAGCTTTCTTT. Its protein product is CASSFFVNTEAFF.

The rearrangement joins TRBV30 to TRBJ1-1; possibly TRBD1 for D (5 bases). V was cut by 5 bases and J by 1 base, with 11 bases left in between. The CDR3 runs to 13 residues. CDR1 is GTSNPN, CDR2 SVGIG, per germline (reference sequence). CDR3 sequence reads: CAWSAGTNTEAFF. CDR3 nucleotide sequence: TGTGCCTGGTCCGCAGGGACGAACACTGAAGCTTTCTTT.

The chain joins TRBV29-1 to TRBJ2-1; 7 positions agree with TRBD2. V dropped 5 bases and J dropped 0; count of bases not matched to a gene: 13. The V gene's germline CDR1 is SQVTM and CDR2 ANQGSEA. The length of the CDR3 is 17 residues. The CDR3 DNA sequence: TGCAGCGTTCCCCAGGAGAGACTAGCCCCCTCCTACAATGAGCAGTTCTTC. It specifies CSVPQERLAPSYNEQFF.

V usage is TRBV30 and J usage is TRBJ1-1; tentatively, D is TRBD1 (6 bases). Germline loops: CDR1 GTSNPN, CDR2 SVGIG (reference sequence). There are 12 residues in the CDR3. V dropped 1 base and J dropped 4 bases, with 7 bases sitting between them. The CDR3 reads CAWSGGGTEAFF. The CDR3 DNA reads TGTGCCTGGAGTGGAGGGGGCACTGAAGCTTTCTTT.

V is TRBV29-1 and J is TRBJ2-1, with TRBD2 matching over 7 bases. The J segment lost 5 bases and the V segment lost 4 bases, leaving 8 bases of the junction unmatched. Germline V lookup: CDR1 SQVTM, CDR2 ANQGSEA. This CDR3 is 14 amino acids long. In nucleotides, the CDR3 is TGCAGCGTTGCTGACGGGAGGACTCACAATGAGCAGTTCTTC. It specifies CSVADGRTHNEQFF.

The CDR3: CASSPGRAEAFF. The CDR3 DNA reads TGTGCCAGCTCACCCGGAAGGGCTGAAGCTTTCTTT. The chain carries TRBV18 and TRBJ1-1; no reliable D call. The CDR3 has 12 residues. CDR1 and CDR2 (germline): KGHSH, LQKENI. The V end was cut by 3 bases, the J end by 6 bases, with 8 bases between.

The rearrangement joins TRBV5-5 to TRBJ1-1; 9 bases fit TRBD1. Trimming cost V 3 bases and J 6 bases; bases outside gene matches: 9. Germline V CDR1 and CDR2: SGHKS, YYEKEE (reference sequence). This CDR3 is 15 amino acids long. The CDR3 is CASSSRGQGFPEAFF. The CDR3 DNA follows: TGTGCCAGCAGCTCGAGGGGACAGGGTTTCCCTGAAGCTTTCTTT. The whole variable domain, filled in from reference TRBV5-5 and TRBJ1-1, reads DAGVTQSPTHLIKTRGQQVTLRCSPISGHKSVSWYQQVLGQGPQFIFQYYEKEERGRGNFPDRFSARQFPNYSSELNVNALLLGDSALYLCASSSRGQGFPEAFFGQGTRLTVV.